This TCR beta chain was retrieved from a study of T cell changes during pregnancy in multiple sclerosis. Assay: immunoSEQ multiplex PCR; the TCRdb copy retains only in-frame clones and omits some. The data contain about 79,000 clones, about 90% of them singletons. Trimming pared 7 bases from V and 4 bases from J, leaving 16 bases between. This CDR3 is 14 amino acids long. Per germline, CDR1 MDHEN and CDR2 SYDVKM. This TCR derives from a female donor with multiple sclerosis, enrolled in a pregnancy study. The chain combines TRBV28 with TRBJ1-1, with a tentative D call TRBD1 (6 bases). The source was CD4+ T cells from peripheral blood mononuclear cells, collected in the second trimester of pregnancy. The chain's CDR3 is CASITQGKGTEAFF. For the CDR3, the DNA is TGTGCCAGCATCACCCAGGGGAAGGGCACTGAAGCTTTCTTT.